The sequence of this T cell receptor beta chain was determined in a study of type 1 and type 2 diabetes patients. In the study overall: Participants included type 1 and type 2 diabetes patients plus nondiabetic controls.

Study findings and constraints: V and J gene usage correlated at 0.9 to 0.98 between type 2 diabetes and control samples. With limited T2D and control samples, some T1D-only expanded clones may not be T1D-specific.

The ends were cut back, 0 bases at V and 1 base at J, with 8 bases in the middle. The CDR3 covers 15 residues. Looked up from germline, CDR1 is LNHNV and CDR2 is YYDKDF (reference sequence). Of note for this clonotype: Antigen: not known.

Amplification started from genomic DNA. Multiplex PCR with 30 forward and 13 reverse primers amplified the TCR beta CDR3. TCRdb redid the calling of the multiplex PCR reads with MiXCR, one entry per CDR3 protein. The data hold 270,000 or so distinct CDR3 sequences, with roughly 50% observed a single time. All diabetic donors were classified as either type 1 or type 2 diabetes. This receptor was obtained from a man aged 18 to 29 with type 2 diabetes. The chain couples TRBV15 to TRBJ2-3; D not certain. Source material: peripheral blood mononuclear cells (PBMCs). CDR3 bases: TGTGCCACCAGCAGAGATGAGGCAGGCACAGATACGCAGTATTTT. Protein sequence: CATSRDEAGTDTQYF.